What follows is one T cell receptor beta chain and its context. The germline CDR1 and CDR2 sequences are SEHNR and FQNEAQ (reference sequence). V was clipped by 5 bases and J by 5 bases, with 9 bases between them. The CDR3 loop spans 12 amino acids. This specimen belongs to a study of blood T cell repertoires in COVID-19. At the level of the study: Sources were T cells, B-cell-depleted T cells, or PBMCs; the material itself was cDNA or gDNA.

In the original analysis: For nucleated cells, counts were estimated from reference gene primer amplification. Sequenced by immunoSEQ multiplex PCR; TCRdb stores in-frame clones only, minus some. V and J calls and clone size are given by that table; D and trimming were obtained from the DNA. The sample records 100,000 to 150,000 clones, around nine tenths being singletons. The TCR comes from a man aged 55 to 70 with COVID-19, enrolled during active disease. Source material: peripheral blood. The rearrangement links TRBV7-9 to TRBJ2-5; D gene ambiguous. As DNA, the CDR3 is TGTGCCAGCAGCCCTTCGGTGGAGACCCAGTACTTC. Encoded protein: CASSPSVETQYF. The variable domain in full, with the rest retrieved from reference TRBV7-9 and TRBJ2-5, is DTGVSQNPRHKITKRGQNVTFRCDPISEHNRLYWYRQTLGQGPEFLTYFQNEAQLEKSRLLSDRFSAERPKGSFSTLEIQRTEQGDSAMYLCASSPSVETQYFGPGTRLLVL.